This T cell receptor beta chain was recorded in a study of blood T cell repertoires in COVID-19. Study-level background: Both acute and convalescent COVID-19 samples were obtained from the United States, Italy and Spain.

The germline V gene encodes CDR1 KGHDR and CDR2 SFDVKD. V lost 4 bases to trimming and J lost 7 bases; unmatched junction nucleotides: 4. The CDR3 runs to 14 residues. Seattle patients were enrolled while actively infected and followed longitudinally. Sequencing used immunoSEQ multiplex PCR; TCRdb keeps in-frame clones, though not all of them. The data show under 250,000 clones, with about 84% seen just once and 5% to 6% held by the top ten. The sequence was obtained from a woman older than 75 with COVID-19, enrolled during active disease. The material sequenced was peripheral blood. The chain links TRBV24-1 to TRBJ2-4; 9 bases map to TRBD1. The CDR3 loop reads CATSEPDRGNIQYF. The CDR3 DNA reads TGTGCCACCAGTGAACCCGACAGGGGGAACATTCAGTACTTC.